The clone carrying this TCR beta chain has ten or more counts. Its target is unknown. The data stem from a study of regulatory T cells in long-lasting Graves disease. For the study at large: Positive TSH receptor antibodies alongside over 5 years of antithyroid drugs were what marked Graves' disease as persistent.

Germline V gene lookup returns CDR1 GTSNPN and CDR2 SVGIG (reference sequence). This CDR3 has 14 amino acids. V was clipped by 4 bases and J by 2 bases, with 15 bases between them. Time point denoted: persistent/refractory GD, antithyroid drugs over 5 years with positive TRAb. PBMC-extracted RNA yielded the TCR library. Clinicians diagnosed Graves' disease using American Thyroid Association guidelines. Roughly 8.4 milliliters of peripheral blood were drawn into EDTA tubes. The study's findings and limits: It was in persistent disease that TRBV28, TRBJ1-2 and TRBJ2-5 were favored.

CDR3 regions were amplified by Arm-PCR using iRepertoire HTBI primers to build TCR beta libraries. TCRdb re-derived calls from the multiplex PCR reads in MiXCR, one entry per CDR3 protein. The sample consists of roughly 450,000 distinct CDR3 sequences, around 20% of them appearing once. The chain couples TRBV30 to TRBJ2-7, with D unresolved. The source material was peripheral blood mononuclear cells (PBMCs), sampled when the disease was refractory, from a patient treated with antithyroid drugs. The clonotype originates from a female donor with Graves disease. The DNA for the CDR3 is TGTGCCTGGATACGACCCAGTAGGGCCTACGAGCAGTACTTC. Protein product: CAWIRPSRAYEQYF.